This T cell receptor beta chain appears in the sequencing data of a study of glioma-infiltrating T cells. This clonotype was found many times. Using RNA template, CDR3s of TCR alpha and beta were amplified with iRepertoire arm-PCR. TCRdb re-called the multiplex PCR reads with MiXCR, one entry per CDR3 protein. In the table there are 150,000 to 200,000 distinct CDR3 sequences, approximately 30% of which are singletons. The V gene's germline CDR1 is SNHLY and CDR2 FYNNEI. The CDR3 extends over 12 amino acids. J gave up 4 bases and V 8 bases, and 4 bases lay outside the gene matches. The genes are TRBV2 and TRBJ2-5, with TRBD2 matching 7 bases. The specimen was glioma tissue, nonneoplastic brain tissue, or PBMCs (not recorded which). The receptor's source is a human donor with low-grade glioma or glioblastoma, undergoing nonglioma brain surgery, or in good health (not recorded which). CDR3 region: CASGRGGETQYF. The CDR3 nucleotides read TGTGCCAGCGGGAGGGGAGGAGAGACCCAGTACTTC. Filled out from reference TRBV2 and TRBJ2-5, the complete variable domain reads EPEVTQTPSHQVTQMGQEVILRCVPISNHLYFYWYRQILGQKVEFLVSFYNNEISEKSEIFDDQFSVERPDGSNFTLKIRSTKLEDSAMYFCASGRGGETQYFGPGTRLLVL.